These T cell receptor beta chains were read from a single sample in a study of blood T cells in healthy people across ages. A single record per CDR3 protein comes from TCRdb applying MiXCR to the 5' RACE reads. The sample holds 630,000 or so distinct CDR3 sequences, 25% to 35% seen once. The sequencing sample was made of blood. The receptor set was obtained from a woman older than 75 in good health. CDR3s include the opening cysteine and the closing phenylalanine or tryptophan. Each record gives: clone size, V gene, D gene, J gene, CDR3 DNA, CDR3 protein. D genes are given only for firm matches. A row's size may be missing; if present it is once, few, many or a size class.

abundance: once
v_gene: TRBV6-1
d_gene: TRBD2
j_gene: TRBJ2-1
CDR3nt: TGTGCCAGCAGTGAAACGGGAGGGATGTACAATGAGCAGTTCTTC
CDR3aa: CASSETGGMYNEQFF

abundance: -
v_gene: TRBV4-1
d_gene: -
j_gene: TRBJ2-3
CDR3nt: TGCGCCAGTACTGCCTATGCAGGTCGGTACACAGATACGCAGTATTTT
CDR3aa: CASTAYAGRYTDTQYF

abundance: many
v_gene: TRBV30
d_gene: -
j_gene: TRBJ2-7
CDR3nt: TGTGCCTGGGGGGCCCAGCGGGCGGGTTTCTCCTACGAGCAGTACTTC
CDR3aa: CAWGAQRAGFSYEQYF

abundance: -
v_gene: TRBV28
d_gene: TRBD1
j_gene: TRBJ1-1
CDR3nt: TGTGCCAGTGGGACAGGGTACATCACACCCGCCCATGAAGCTTTCTTT
CDR3aa: CASGTGYITPAHEAFF

abundance: -
v_gene: TRBV20-1
d_gene: TRBD2
j_gene: TRBJ2-5
CDR3nt: TGCAGTGCTCACGGGGGGGAACGCAATGAGCAGTACTTC
CDR3aa: CSAHGGERNEQYF

abundance: -
v_gene: TRBV5-1
d_gene: TRBD2
j_gene: TRBJ2-3
CDR3nt: TGCGCCAGCAGCGGACTAGCAAGCACAGATACGCAGTATTTT
CDR3aa: CASSGLASTDTQYF

abundance: -
v_gene: TRBV5-1
d_gene: -
j_gene: TRBJ2-3
CDR3nt: TGCGCCAGCAGCTTGTACCCCCTAGGGGACACAGATACGCAGTATTTT
CDR3aa: CASSLYPLGDTDTQYF

abundance: -
v_gene: TRBV29-1
d_gene: -
j_gene: TRBJ2-1
CDR3nt: TGCAGCGTTGAGTGGGGGGATGAGCAGTTCTTC
CDR3aa: CSVEWGDEQFF

abundance: -
v_gene: TRBV12-3/TRBV12-4
d_gene: -
j_gene: TRBJ2-3
CDR3nt: TGTGCCAGCAATCTCGTAGGAGGGAGCGCAGATACGCAGTATTTT
CDR3aa: CASNLVGGSADTQYF

abundance: many
v_gene: TRBV7-3
d_gene: TRBD2
j_gene: TRBJ2-3
CDR3nt: TGTGCCAGCAGCTTAACGTCCCTAGCGGGGGGACGGGATACGCAGTATTTT
CDR3aa: CASSLTSLAGGRDTQYF

abundance: -
v_gene: TRBV2
d_gene: -
j_gene: TRBJ2-3
CDR3nt: TGTGCCAGCAGTGAAAGGATCACGTGGGCAGGGCCGGGCAACACAGATACGCAGTATTTT
CDR3aa: CASSERITWAGPGNTDTQYF

abundance: -
v_gene: TRBV30
d_gene: -
j_gene: TRBJ2-1
CDR3nt: TGTGCCTGGAGTGTACGACAGTTACACAATGAGCAGTTCTTC
CDR3aa: CAWSVRQLHNEQFF

abundance: few
v_gene: TRBV15
d_gene: TRBD1
j_gene: TRBJ1-1
CDR3nt: TGTGCCACCGGGACCGAGACAGGGCTGAACACTGAAGCTTTCTTT
CDR3aa: CATGTETGLNTEAFF

abundance: many
v_gene: TRBV5-1
d_gene: -
j_gene: TRBJ2-3
CDR3nt: TGCGCCAGCAGCATTGCGTCTAGCAGCACAGATACGCAGTATTTT
CDR3aa: CASSIASSSTDTQYF

abundance: many
v_gene: TRBV7-2
d_gene: -
j_gene: TRBJ2-7
CDR3nt: TGTGCCAGCAGCTCCCCCGGCTTCCCGTGGGAGCAGTACTTC
CDR3aa: CASSSPGFPWEQYF

abundance: -
v_gene: TRBV27
d_gene: TRBD1
j_gene: TRBJ1-1
CDR3nt: TGTGCCAGCAGCCCGACAGGGCATGAAGCTTTCTTT
CDR3aa: CASSPTGHEAFF

abundance: few
v_gene: TRBV20-1
d_gene: -
j_gene: TRBJ1-5
CDR3nt: TGCAGTGCTAGGGCCAGGACAGCTAACAATCAGCCCCAGCATTTT
CDR3aa: CSARARTANNQPQHF

abundance: many
v_gene: TRBV7-2
d_gene: TRBD1
j_gene: TRBJ2-7
CDR3nt: TGTGCCAGCAGTCGAGACAGGGTGGGTCCCTACGAGCAGTACTTC
CDR3aa: CASSRDRVGPYEQYF

abundance: -
v_gene: TRBV5-4
d_gene: TRBD1
j_gene: TRBJ1-4
CDR3nt: TGTGCCAGCAGCTCCACTCGAGGGGGCAGGAGTCATGAAAAACTGTTTTTT
CDR3aa: CASSSTRGGRSHEKLFF

abundance: -
v_gene: TRBV7-2
d_gene: TRBD2
j_gene: TRBJ2-1
CDR3nt: TGTGCCAGCAGCCGACTAGCGGACTACAATGAGCAGTTCTTC
CDR3aa: CASSRLADYNEQFF

abundance: many
v_gene: TRBV20-1
d_gene: -
j_gene: TRBJ1-5
CDR3nt: TGCAGTGCTAGAGGGAACAGGGGCAATCAGCCCCAGCATTTT
CDR3aa: CSARGNRGNQPQHF

abundance: -
v_gene: TRBV7-2
d_gene: TRBD1
j_gene: TRBJ1-6
CDR3nt: TGTGCCAGCAGCTTAGCTCCCCTGGGACAGGGTACACCCCTCCACTTT
CDR3aa: CASSLAPLGQGTPLHF

abundance: many
v_gene: TRBV20-1
d_gene: -
j_gene: TRBJ2-3
CDR3nt: TGCAGTGCTAGCCCCAGGGTCAGGGGCACAGATACGCAGTATTTT
CDR3aa: CSASPRVRGTDTQYF